These T cell receptor beta chains were read from a single sample in a study of radiotherapy plus CTLA-4 blockade in lung cancer. Repertoires were generated with immunoSEQ multiplex PCR, while TCRdb's copy carries only in-frame clones and drops some. This sample carries tens of thousands of clones, approximately 86% of them seen once, and the ten largest clones take 16%. The sequences come from peripheral blood, collected from a patient treated with radiotherapy plus ipilimumab. The receptors come from a human donor with non-small cell lung cancer that progressed on radiotherapy plus ipilimumab. CDR3s include the opening cysteine and the closing phenylalanine or tryptophan. D genes are given only for firm matches. Clone size, where shown, is once, few, many, or a class for clones that have expanded.

size: NA
J: TRBJ1-1
D: NA
V: TRBV11-2
length: 15
DNA: TGTGCCAGCAGCTTAGCTCCCATCCCGGGGACTGAAGCTTTCTTT
CDR3: CASSLAPIPGTEAFF

size: NA
J: TRBJ2-1
D: NA
V: TRBV5-1
length: 16
DNA: TGCGCCAGCAGCGTAGGAGGAGGAGGGCTCTACAATGAGCAGTTCTTC
CDR3: CASSVGGGGLYNEQFF

size: NA
J: TRBJ1-3
D: NA
V: TRBV28
length: 15
DNA: TGTGCCAGCAGCTCTAGACAGATCTCTGGAAACACCATATATTTT
CDR3: CASSSRQISGNTIYF

size: NA
J: TRBJ1-5
D: NA
V: TRBV7-9
length: 14
DNA: TGTGCCAGCAGCTCCATATATAGCAATCAGCCCCAGCATTTT
CDR3: CASSSIYSNQPQHF

size: NA
J: TRBJ1-5
D: TRBD1
V: TRBV10-3
length: 14
DNA: TGTGCCACCCGGGACAGGGAGGGCAATCAGCCCCAGCATTTT
CDR3: CATRDREGNQPQHF

size: once
J: TRBJ2-7
D: TRBD1
V: TRBV27
length: 15
DNA: TGTGCCAGCAAGCCCGGACAGGCCGCCTCCTACGAGCAGTACTTC
CDR3: CASKPGQAASYEQYF

size: NA
J: TRBJ2-1
D: TRBD2
V: TRBV5-1
length: 16
DNA: TGCGCCAGCAGCTCTAGCTATAGCGGGAGGGCCAATGAGCAGTTCTTC
CDR3: CASSSSYSGRANEQFF

size: NA
J: TRBJ2-1
D: NA
V: TRBV13
length: 13
DNA: TGTGCCAGCAGCTTGGGGCCTTACAATGAGCAGTTCTTC
CDR3: CASSLGPYNEQFF

size: NA
J: TRBJ2-1
D: NA
V: TRBV6-5
length: 14
DNA: TGTGCCAGCAGTTACTCGGCACAGGGCTATGAGCAGTTCTTC
CDR3: CASSYSAQGYEQFF

size: NA
J: TRBJ1-2
D: NA
V: TRBV7-2
length: 13
DNA: TGTGCCAGCAGCTTAGGTCGGGCGAATGGCTACACCTTC
CDR3: CASSLGRANGYTF

size: NA
J: TRBJ1-3
D: NA
V: TRBV6-1
length: 13
DNA: TGTGCCAGCAGTGAGGGCTCTGGAAACACCATATATTTT
CDR3: CASSEGSGNTIYF

size: NA
J: TRBJ1-6
D: NA
V: TRBV18
length: 15
DNA: TGTGCCAGCTCACAGGGGGTGATTTATAATTCACCCCTCCACTTT
CDR3: CASSQGVIYNSPLHF

size: few
J: TRBJ1-6
D: TRBD1
V: TRBV6-1
length: 17
DNA: TGTGCCAGCAGTGAAGTCCCGGGACAGGGAATTACTTCACCCCTCCACTTT
CDR3: CASSEVPGQGITSPLHF

size: once
J: TRBJ1-6
D: NA
V: TRBV7-2
length: 11
DNA: TGTGCCAGCAGTTTAAATTCACCCCTCCACTTT
CDR3: CASSLNSPLHF

size: NA
J: TRBJ1-1
D: TRBD1
V: TRBV6-5
length: 14
DNA: TGTGCCAGCAGTTTCAGGGACAGCAACACTGAAGCTTTCTTT
CDR3: CASSFRDSNTEAFF

size: NA
J: TRBJ2-3
D: TRBD2
V: TRBV9
length: 17
DNA: TGTGCCAGCAGCCCATCGCGGGCTAGCGGGAGAACAGATACGCAGTATTTT
CDR3: CASSPSRASGRTDTQYF

size: NA
J: TRBJ1-2
D: NA
V: TRBV7-8
length: 13
DNA: TGTGCCAGCAGCTTAGCAAAGAACTATGGCTACACCTTC
CDR3: CASSLAKNYGYTF

size: NA
J: TRBJ2-1
D: NA
V: TRBV30
length: 14
DNA: TGTGCCTGGAGTACAGGGACTCCGTGGAATGAGCAGTTCTTC
CDR3: CAWSTGTPWNEQFF

size: NA
J: TRBJ1-1
D: TRBD1
V: TRBV7-9
length: 15
DNA: TGTGCCAGCAGCTCCGGGACAGGGATGAACACTGAAGCTTTCTTT
CDR3: CASSSGTGMNTEAFF

size: NA
J: TRBJ2-2
D: TRBD1
V: TRBV5-1
length: 16
DNA: TGCGCCAGCAGCTTGGGGCGGACAGGGAACACCGGGGAGCTGTTTTTT
CDR3: CASSLGRTGNTGELFF

size: NA
J: TRBJ2-5
D: NA
V: TRBV6-1
length: 15
DNA: TGTGCCAGCAGTGAAGGAGACAGGTTCCAAGAGACCCAGTACTTC
CDR3: CASSEGDRFQETQYF

size: few
J: TRBJ1-1
D: NA
V: TRBV11-1
length: 13
DNA: TGTGCCAGCAGCTCCGGGTATTCCGGTAGGGGTTTCTTT
CDR3: CASSSGYSGRGFF

size: NA
J: TRBJ2-1
D: TRBD2
V: TRBV7-9
length: 15
DNA: TGTGCCAGCAGCTTCACTAGCGGGGTTTACAATGAGCAGTTCTTC
CDR3: CASSFTSGVYNEQFF

size: NA
J: TRBJ1-1
D: NA
V: TRBV4-1
length: 13
DNA: TGCGCCAGCAGCCAAGATCTGGGACCCAGGGCTTTCTTT
CDR3: CASSQDLGPRAFF

size: NA
J: TRBJ2-4
D: NA
V: TRBV2
length: 11
DNA: TGTGCCAGCCACGGAGGAAACATTCAGTACTTC
CDR3: CASHGGNIQYF

size: NA
J: TRBJ2-3
D: TRBD1
V: TRBV19
length: 14
DNA: TGTGCCAGTAGCGTGACAGGGGGCGCAGATACGCAGTATTTT
CDR3: CASSVTGGADTQYF

size: NA
J: TRBJ2-3
D: NA
V: TRBV27
length: 14
DNA: TGTGCCAGCAGTTTCGAGGGGCCCGGAGATACGCAGTATTTT
CDR3: CASSFEGPGDTQYF

size: NA
J: TRBJ1-2
D: TRBD1
V: TRBV28
length: 14
DNA: TGTGCCAGCAGACCTTCGGACAGGGGGTTTGGCTACACCTTC
CDR3: CASRPSDRGFGYTF

size: NA
J: TRBJ1-1
D: NA
V: TRBV25-1
length: 12
DNA: TGTGCCAGCAGTGAGTCGATGTATGAAGCTTTCTTT
CDR3: CASSESMYEAFF

size: NA
J: TRBJ1-2
D: NA
V: TRBV18
length: 14
DNA: TGTGCCAGCTCACCAAAGGAAAGGAACTATGGCTACACCTTC
CDR3: CASSPKERNYGYTF

size: NA
J: TRBJ2-7
D: NA
V: TRBV30
length: 11
DNA: TGTGCCTGGAGTCGGGTGTACGAGCAGTACTTC
CDR3: CAWSRVYEQYF

size: NA
J: TRBJ2-7
D: NA
V: TRBV19
length: 13
DNA: TGTGCCAGTAGTAACGGGCTATCCTACGAGCAGTACTTC
CDR3: CASSNGLSYEQYF

size: NA
J: TRBJ2-7
D: NA
V: TRBV6-5
length: 15
DNA: TGTGCCAGCAGCAAAGAGATCGGGGGCTACTGGGAGCAGTACTTC
CDR3: CASSKEIGGYWEQYF

size: NA
J: TRBJ2-5
D: TRBD1
V: TRBV10-3
length: 14
DNA: TGTGCCATCAGTGAAGGGGGCCCCAAAGAGACCCAGTACTTC
CDR3: CAISEGGPKETQYF

size: few
J: TRBJ1-1
D: NA
V: TRBV14
length: 13
DNA: TGTGCCAGCAGCTCCCGCGGTTCTACTGAAGCTTTCTTT
CDR3: CASSSRGSTEAFF

size: NA
J: TRBJ2-3
D: NA
V: TRBV5-5
length: 14
DNA: TGTGCCAGCAGCTTGATACCGAGCACAGATACGCAGTATTTT
CDR3: CASSLIPSTDTQYF

size: NA
J: TRBJ2-1
D: NA
V: TRBV2
length: 15
DNA: TGTGCCAGCAGTGAAGAAGGAGTACCCTACAATGAGCAGTTCTTC
CDR3: CASSEEGVPYNEQFF

size: NA
J: TRBJ1-4
D: NA
V: TRBV4-3
length: 16
DNA: TGCGCCAGCAGCCAAGATTGGGCTGCAACTAATGAAAAACTGTTTTTT
CDR3: CASSQDWAATNEKLFF

size: few
J: TRBJ1-4
D: NA
V: TRBV21-1
length: 17
DNA: TGTGCCAGCAGCAAAACGGACTTGGACCCCAGCGGTGAAAAACTGTTTTTT
CDR3: CASSKTDLDPSGEKLFF

size: NA
J: TRBJ1-4
D: NA
V: TRBV6-1
length: 13
DNA: TGTGGTACGGGAACAGCAACTAATGAAAAACTGTTTTTT
CDR3: CGTGTATNEKLFF

size: NA
J: TRBJ1-6
D: TRBD1
V: TRBV6-4
length: 14
DNA: TGTGCCAGCAGTGACGGGACAGAAGATTCACCCCTCCACTTT
CDR3: CASSDGTEDSPLHF

size: NA
J: TRBJ1-4
D: TRBD1
V: TRBV5-4
length: 13
DNA: TGTGCCAGCAGCTCGAGACAGGGGGAAAAACTGTTTTTT
CDR3: CASSSRQGEKLFF

size: NA
J: TRBJ1-1
D: TRBD1
V: TRBV11-2
length: 14
DNA: TGTGCCAGCAGGGACCGGGACAGGGCGACTGAAGCTTTCTTT
CDR3: CASRDRDRATEAFF

size: NA
J: TRBJ2-3
D: NA
V: TRBV7-9
length: 14
DNA: TGTGCCAGCAGCTTAGCTAGTCTTACAGATACGCAGTATTTT
CDR3: CASSLASLTDTQYF

size: NA
J: TRBJ2-1
D: NA
V: TRBV11-2
length: 14
DNA: TGTGCCAGCAGCTTAGGGGCGGTTTACAATGAGCAGTTCTTC
CDR3: CASSLGAVYNEQFF

size: NA
J: TRBJ2-7
D: TRBD2
V: TRBV4-3
length: 15
DNA: TGCGCCAGCAGCCCCGGACTAGCGGGGACCTACGAGCAGTACTTC
CDR3: CASSPGLAGTYEQYF

size: once
J: TRBJ1-1
D: TRBD1
V: TRBV23-1
length: 18
DNA: TGCGCCAGTCGGGACAGGGTGGAAGGTATAGGAAAGGACACTGAAGCTTTCTTT
CDR3: CASRDRVEGIGKDTEAFF